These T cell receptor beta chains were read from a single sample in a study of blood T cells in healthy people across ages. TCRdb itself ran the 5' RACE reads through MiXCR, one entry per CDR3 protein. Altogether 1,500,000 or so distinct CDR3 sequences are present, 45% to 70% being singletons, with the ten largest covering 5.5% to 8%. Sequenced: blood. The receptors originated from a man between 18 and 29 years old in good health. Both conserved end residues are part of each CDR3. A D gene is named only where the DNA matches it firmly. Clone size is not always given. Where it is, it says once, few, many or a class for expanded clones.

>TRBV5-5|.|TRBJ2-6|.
CASSWNYRVLGANVLTF
TGTGCCAGCAGCTGGAATTACAGGGTCTTAGGGGCCAACGTCCTGACTTTC
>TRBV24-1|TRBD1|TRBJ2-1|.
CATSDRDSLYNEQFF
TGTGCCACCAGTGACCGGGACAGTTTGTACAATGAGCAGTTCTTC
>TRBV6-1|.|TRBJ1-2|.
CASSEDPGIANYGYTF
TGTGCCAGCAGTGAAGATCCGGGGATAGCTAACTATGGCTACACCTTC
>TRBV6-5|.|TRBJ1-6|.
CASSQQARVYNSPLHF
TGTGCCAGCAGTCAACAAGCCCGGGTTTATAATTCACCCCTCCACTTT
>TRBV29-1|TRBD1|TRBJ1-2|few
CSVDGQANNYGYTF
TGCAGCGTGGACGGACAGGCTAACAACTATGGCTACACCTTC
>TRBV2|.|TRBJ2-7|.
CASGGPYEQYF
TGTGCCAGCGGGGGGCCCTACGAGCAGTACTTC
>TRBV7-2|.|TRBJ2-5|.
CASSSEWLQQETQYF
TGTGCCAGCAGCTCCGAGTGGCTTCAACAAGAGACCCAGTACTTC
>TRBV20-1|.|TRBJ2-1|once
CSAENPRGAYNEQFF
TGCAGTGCTGAAAACCCGAGGGGGGCCTACAATGAGCAGTTCTTC
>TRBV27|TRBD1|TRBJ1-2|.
CASSLLPTGGSYYGYTF
TGTGCCAGCAGTTTACTACCGACAGGGGGGAGCTACTATGGCTACACCTTC
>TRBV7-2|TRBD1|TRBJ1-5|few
CASSSYRGSNQPQHF
TGTGCCAGCAGCTCATACAGGGGGAGCAATCAGCCCCAGCATTTT
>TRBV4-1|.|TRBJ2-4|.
CASSQSSSRDIQYF
TGCGCCAGCAGCCAATCCTCTAGCAGGGACATTCAGTACTTC
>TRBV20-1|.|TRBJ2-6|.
CSATPGSGANVLTF
TGCAGTGCTACCCCGGGCTCAGGGGCCAACGTCCTGACTTTC
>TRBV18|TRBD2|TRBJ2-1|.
CASSPLRLAGGPSGNEQFF
TGTGCCAGCTCACCACTTCGCCTAGCGGGAGGGCCCTCGGGTAATGAGCAGTTCTTC
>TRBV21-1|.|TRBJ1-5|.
CASSKEDSVNQPQHF
TGTGCCAGCAGCAAAGAAGACAGCGTCAATCAGCCCCAGCATTTT
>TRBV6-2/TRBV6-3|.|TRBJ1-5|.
CASRSLRLQPQHF
TGTGCCAGCAGATCTCTCCGGCTTCAGCCCCAGCATTTT
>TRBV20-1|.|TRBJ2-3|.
CSARGIQPLTDTQYF
TGCAGTGCTAGGGGGATCCAGCCGCTCACAGATACGCAGTATTTT
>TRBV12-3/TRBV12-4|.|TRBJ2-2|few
CASSHPSTGELFF
TGTGCCAGCAGTCATCCTAGTACCGGGGAGCTGTTTTTT
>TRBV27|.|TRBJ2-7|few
CASSLGTPSYNEQYF
TGTGCCAGCAGTCTCGGGACGCCCTCCTACAATGAGCAGTACTTC
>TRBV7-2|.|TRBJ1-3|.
CASSLAYSGNTIYF
TGTGCCAGCAGCTTAGCGTACTCGGGAAACACCATATATTTT
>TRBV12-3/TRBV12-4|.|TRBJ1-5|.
CASSPVGRVNQPQHF
TGTGCCAGCAGCCCCGTCGGCAGGGTCAATCAGCCCCAGCATTTT
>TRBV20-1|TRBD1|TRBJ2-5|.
CSAREDRAQETQYF
TGCAGTGCTAGGGAAGACAGGGCCCAAGAGACCCAGTACTTC
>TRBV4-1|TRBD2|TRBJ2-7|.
CASSGLVKLRYEQYF
TGCGCCAGCAGCGGACTAGTGAAACTCCGCTACGAGCAGTACTTC
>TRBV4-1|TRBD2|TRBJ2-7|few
CASSQDKASGRAVYEQYF
TGCGCCAGCAGCCAAGATAAGGCTAGCGGGAGGGCGGTGTACGAGCAGTACTTC
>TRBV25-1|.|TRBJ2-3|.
CASSERRASTDTQYF
TGTGCCAGCAGTGAACGGCGGGCCAGCACAGATACGCAGTATTTT
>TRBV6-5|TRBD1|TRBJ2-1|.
CASSKDRGSINEQFF
TGTGCCAGCAGTAAGGACAGGGGGTCGATCAATGAGCAGTTCTTC
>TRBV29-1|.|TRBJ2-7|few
CSVEDSWDEQYF
TGCAGCGTTGAAGACAGTTGGGACGAGCAGTACTTC
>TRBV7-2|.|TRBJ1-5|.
CASSYAGSNQPQHF
TGTGCCAGCAGCTACGCGGGGTCCAATCAGCCCCAGCATTTT
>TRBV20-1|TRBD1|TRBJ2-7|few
CSARQGAGSYEQYF
TGCAGTGCGCGTCAGGGGGCAGGTTCCTACGAGCAGTACTTC
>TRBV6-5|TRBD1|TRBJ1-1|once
CASSYPRTGGTEAFF
TGTGCCAGCAGTTACCCCAGGACAGGGGGCACTGAAGCTTTCTTT
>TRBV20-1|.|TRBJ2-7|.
CSVKGWDGEQYF
TGCAGTGTTAAAGGGTGGGATGGCGAGCAGTACTTC
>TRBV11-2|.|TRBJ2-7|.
CASGDGASYEQYF
TGTGCCAGCGGGGACGGGGCAAGCTACGAGCAGTACTTC
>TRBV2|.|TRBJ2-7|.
CAKGAGADEQYF
TGTGCCAAAGGGGCAGGGGCGGACGAGCAGTACTTC
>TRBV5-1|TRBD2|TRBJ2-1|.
CASRASGREQFF
TGCGCCAGCAGGGCTAGCGGGAGGGAGCAGTTCTTC
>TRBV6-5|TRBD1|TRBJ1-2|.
CASSYSYRGIYGYTF
TGTGCCAGCAGTTACTCGTACAGGGGAATCTATGGCTACACCTTC
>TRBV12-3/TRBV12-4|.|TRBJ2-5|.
CASVWGQTQYF
TGTGCCAGTGTATGGGGACAGACCCAGTACTTC
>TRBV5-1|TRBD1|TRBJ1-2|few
CASSLVQGVDGYTF
TGCGCCAGCAGCTTGGTACAGGGGGTGGATGGCTACACCTTC
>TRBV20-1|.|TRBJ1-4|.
CSASSQFNEKLFF
TGCAGTGCTAGCTCGCAGTTCAACGAAAAACTGTTTTTT
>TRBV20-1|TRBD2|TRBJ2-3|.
CSTLAGAPDTQYF
TGCAGTACTTTAGCGGGAGCCCCAGATACGCAGTATTTT
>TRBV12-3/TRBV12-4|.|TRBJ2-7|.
CASSFNFRYEQYF
TGTGCCAGCAGTTTTAATTTTAGGTACGAGCAGTACTTC
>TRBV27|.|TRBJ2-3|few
CASSFEGTDTQYF
TGTGCCAGCAGTTTCGAGGGGACAGATACGCAGTATTTT
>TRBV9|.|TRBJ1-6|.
CASSVGSEPPLHF
TGTGCCAGCAGCGTAGGCTCGGAGCCACCCCTCCACTTT
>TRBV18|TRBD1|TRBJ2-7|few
CASSPGTAGLLYEQYF
TGTGCCAGCTCACCCGGGACAGCTGGTCTCTTATACGAGCAGTACTTC
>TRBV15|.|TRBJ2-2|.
CATSRSGPNTGELFF
TGTGCCACCAGCCGTTCCGGGCCGAACACCGGGGAGCTGTTTTTT
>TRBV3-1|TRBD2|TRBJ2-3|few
CASSPRLTSGGSSTDTQYF
TGTGCCAGCAGCCCGCGATTGACTAGCGGGGGATCCAGCACAGATACGCAGTATTTT
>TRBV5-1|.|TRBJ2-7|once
CASSGTGAEQYF
TGCGCCAGCAGTGGGACGGGGGCCGAGCAGTACTTC
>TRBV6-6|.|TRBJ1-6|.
CASLDSPQYNSPLHF
TGTGCCAGCTTGGACAGCCCCCAATATAATTCACCCCTCCACTTT
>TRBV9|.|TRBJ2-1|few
CASSVELLAPQFF
TGTGCCAGCAGCGTAGAGCTACTAGCCCCCCAGTTCTTC
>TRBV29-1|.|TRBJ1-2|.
CSVDDKTAYGYTF
TGCAGCGTAGACGATAAGACAGCCTATGGCTACACCTTC
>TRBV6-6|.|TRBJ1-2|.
CASSYVGRAFDNGYTF
TGTGCCAGCAGTTACGTGGGCAGGGCCTTTGACAATGGCTACACCTTC
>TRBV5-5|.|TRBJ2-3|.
CASSFRDPSTDTQYF
TGTGCCAGCAGCTTCCGGGACCCTAGCACAGATACGCAGTATTTT
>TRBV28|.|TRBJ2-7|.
CASTTGGGLEQYF
TGTGCCAGCACCACAGGGGGGGGGCTCGAGCAGTACTTC
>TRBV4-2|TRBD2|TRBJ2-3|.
CASSQGGGRYRDTQYF
TGTGCCAGCAGCCAAGGGGGGGGGAGATATAGAGATACGCAGTATTTT
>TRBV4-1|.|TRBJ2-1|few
CASSQRAGYYPYNEQFF
TGCGCCAGCAGCCAAAGGGCCGGGTATTATCCCTACAATGAGCAGTTCTTC